This section outlines one T cell receptor (beta chain) sequence together with its context. TCRdb reanalysed the RT-PCR reads using MiXCR and keeps one entry per CDR3 protein. The table records about 680,000 distinct CDR3 sequences, approximately 14% of them present only once. Looked up from germline, CDR1 is KGHDR and CDR2 is SFDVKD. The CDR3 is 19 residues long. Trimming took off 0 bases at V and 1 base at J, with 18 bases between the two ends. Specimen: memory CD4+ T cells from blood. This receptor was obtained from a female donor in good health, serving as a healthy control. This chain connects TRBV24-1 to TRBJ2-1; D is possibly TRBD2 (7 bases). This chain's CDR3 is CATSDLHTGGLGSYNEQFF. In DNA form, the CDR3 reads TGTGCCACCAGTGATTTGCATACGGGGGGCTTGGGTTCCTACAATGAGCAGTTCTTC.